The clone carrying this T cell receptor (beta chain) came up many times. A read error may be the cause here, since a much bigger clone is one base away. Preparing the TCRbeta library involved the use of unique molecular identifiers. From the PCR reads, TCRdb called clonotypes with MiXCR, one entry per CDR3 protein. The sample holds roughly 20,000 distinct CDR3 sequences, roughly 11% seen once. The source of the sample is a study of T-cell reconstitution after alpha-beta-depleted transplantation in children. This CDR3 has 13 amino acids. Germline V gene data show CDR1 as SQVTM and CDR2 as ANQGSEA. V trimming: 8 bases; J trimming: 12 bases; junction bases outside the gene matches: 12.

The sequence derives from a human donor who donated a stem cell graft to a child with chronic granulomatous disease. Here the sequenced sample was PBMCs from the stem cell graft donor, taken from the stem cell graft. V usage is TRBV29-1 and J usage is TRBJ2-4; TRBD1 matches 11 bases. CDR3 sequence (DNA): TGCAGCACCGGGACAGGGGGGGGAGGCAGTCAGTACTTC. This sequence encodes CSTGTGGGGSQYF.